This T cell receptor (beta chain) was recorded in a study of early T cells in non-severe SARS-CoV-2 infection. Ten or more counts support this clonotype. The CDR3 is 15 residues long. Germline V lookup: CDR1 MNHEY, CDR2 SVGAGI. Trimming removed 3 bases from V and 4 bases from J, with 13 bases in between. Individual cDNA molecules were tagged with unique molecular identifiers, the study reported. TCRdb reanalysed the 5' RACE reads using MiXCR and keeps one entry per CDR3 protein. The table includes more than 50,000 distinct CDR3 sequences, about an eighth detected once. The receptor's source is an adult who was a healthcare worker with PCR-confirmed SARS-CoV-2 infection or an uninfected control (not recorded which). Material for sequencing was whole blood. V is TRBV6-5 and J is TRBJ2-1; tentative D call: TRBD2 (5 bases). The CDR3 spells CASSYISGPYNEQFF. CDR3 coding DNA: TGTGCCAGCAGTTATATAAGCGGACCGTACAATGAGCAGTTCTTC.